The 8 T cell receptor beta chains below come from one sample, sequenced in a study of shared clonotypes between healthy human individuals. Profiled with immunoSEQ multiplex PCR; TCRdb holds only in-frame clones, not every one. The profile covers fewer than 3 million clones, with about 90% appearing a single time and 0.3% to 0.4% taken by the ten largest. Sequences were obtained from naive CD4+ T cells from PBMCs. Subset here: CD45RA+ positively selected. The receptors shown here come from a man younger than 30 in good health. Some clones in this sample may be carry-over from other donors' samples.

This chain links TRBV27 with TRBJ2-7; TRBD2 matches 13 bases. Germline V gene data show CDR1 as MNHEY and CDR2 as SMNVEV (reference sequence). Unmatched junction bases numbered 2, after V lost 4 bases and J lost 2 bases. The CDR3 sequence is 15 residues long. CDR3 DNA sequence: TGTGCCAGCAGTTCTACTAGCGGGAGGGCCTACGAGCAGTACTTC. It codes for CASSSTSGRAYEQYF.

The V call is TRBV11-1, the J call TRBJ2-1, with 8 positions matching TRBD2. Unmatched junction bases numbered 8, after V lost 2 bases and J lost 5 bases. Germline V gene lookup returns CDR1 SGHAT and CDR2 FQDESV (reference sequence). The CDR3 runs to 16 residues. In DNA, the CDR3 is TGTGCCAGCAGCTTACTCGGTAGCGGGATCCACAATGAGCAGTTCTTC. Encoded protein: CASSLLGSGIHNEQFF.

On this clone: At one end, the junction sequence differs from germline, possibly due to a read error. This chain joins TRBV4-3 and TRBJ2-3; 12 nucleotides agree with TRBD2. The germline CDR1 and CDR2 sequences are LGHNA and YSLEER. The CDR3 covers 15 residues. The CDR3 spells CASSQALAGGPGKDF. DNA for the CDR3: TGCGCCAGCAGCCAAGCGCTAGCGGGAGGGCCAGGGAAAGATTTT.

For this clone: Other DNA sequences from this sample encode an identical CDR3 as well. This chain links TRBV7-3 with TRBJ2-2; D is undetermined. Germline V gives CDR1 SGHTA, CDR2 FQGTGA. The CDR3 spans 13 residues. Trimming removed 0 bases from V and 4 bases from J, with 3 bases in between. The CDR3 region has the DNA TGTGCCAGCAGCTTAACCCTCACCGGGGAGCTGTTTTTT. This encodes CASSLTLTGELFF.

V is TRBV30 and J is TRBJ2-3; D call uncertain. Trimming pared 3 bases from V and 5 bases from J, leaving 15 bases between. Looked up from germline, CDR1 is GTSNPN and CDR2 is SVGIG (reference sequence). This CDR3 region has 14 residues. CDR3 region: CAWRRLPGLDTQYF. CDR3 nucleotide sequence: TGTGCCTGGAGACGGCTACCTGGGCTAGATACGCAGTATTTT. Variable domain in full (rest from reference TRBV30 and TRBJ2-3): SQTIHQWPATLVQPVGSPLSLECTVEGTSNPNLYWYRQAAGRGLQLLFYSVGIGQISSEVPQNLSASRPQDRQFILSSKKLLLSDSGFYLCAWRRLPGLDTQYFGPGTRLTVL.

The CDR3 spells CAWSVTRTSGGGETQYF. As DNA, the CDR3 is TGTGCCTGGAGTGTAACCAGGACTAGCGGCGGTGGAGAGACCCAGTACTTC. The chain joins TRBV30 to TRBJ2-5; 10 nucleotides line up with TRBD2. With V trimmed by 0 bases and J by 4 bases, 11 bases remained unmatched. Germline assignment: CDR1 GTSNPN and CDR2 SVGIG (reference sequence). The CDR3 runs to 17 residues.

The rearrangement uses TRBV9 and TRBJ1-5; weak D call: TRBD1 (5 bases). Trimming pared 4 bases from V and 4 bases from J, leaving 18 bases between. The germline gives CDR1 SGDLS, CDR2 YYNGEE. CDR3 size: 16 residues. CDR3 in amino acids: CASSQGSGVENQPQHF. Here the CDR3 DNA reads TGTGCCAGCAGCCAGGGTTCTGGTGTGGAGAATCAGCCCCAGCATTTT.

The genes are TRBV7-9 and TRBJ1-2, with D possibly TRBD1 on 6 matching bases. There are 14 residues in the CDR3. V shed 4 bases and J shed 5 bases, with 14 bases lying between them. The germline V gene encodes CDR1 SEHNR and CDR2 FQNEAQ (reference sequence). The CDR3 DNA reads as TGTGCCAGCAGCTCGACAGGTATTGGGTATGGCTACACCTTC. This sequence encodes CASSSTGIGYGYTF. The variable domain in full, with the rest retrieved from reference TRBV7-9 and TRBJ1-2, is DTGVSQNPRHKITKRGQNVTFRCDPISEHNRLYWYRQTLGQGPEFLTYFQNEAQLEKSRLLSDRFSAERPKGSFSTLEIQRTEQGDSAMYLCASSSTGIGYGYTFGSGTRLTVV.